These 25 T cell receptor beta chains share one sample of origin, sequenced in a study of blood T cell repertoires in COVID-19. Here immunoSEQ multiplex PCR was the method, and the copy in TCRdb shows in-frame clones only, minus some. This sample has tens of thousands of clones; roughly 89% occur once, and the top ten carry roughly 2.3%. The sample comprised peripheral blood. These TCRs come from a man aged 50 to 59 with acute or convalescent COVID-19.

This chain uses TRBV13 with TRBJ2-3; 10 nucleotides match TRBD1. Germline lookup yields CDR1 PRHDT and CDR2 FYEKMQ (reference sequence). CDR3 size: 15 residues. J was trimmed by 5 bases and V by 5 bases; bases with no gene match: 7. The CDR3 nucleotides are TGTGCCAGCAGCGAAGGGACAGGGGCGAAAGATACGCAGTATTTT. It codes for CASSEGTGAKDTQYF.

This clone was counted a single time. The chain carries TRBV7-2 and TRBJ1-1, with 7 bases identical to TRBD1. Germline values: CDR1 SGHTA, CDR2 FQGNSA. The CDR3 spans 17 residues. V lost 5 bases, J lost 3 bases, and 15 bases stayed unmatched. CDR3 nucleotides: TGTGCCAGCAGCCTAAGGACAGGTCGGGTTGAGGACACTGAAGCTTTCTTT. Translating gives CASSLRTGRVEDTEAFF.

Only one count was recorded for this clone. The chain employs TRBV11-2 and TRBJ2-7; D uncertain. Germline CDR1 and CDR2: SGHAT and FQNNGV. The CDR3 is 15 residues long. Trimming shortened V by 1 base and J by 0 bases, and 10 bases separated the two germline ends. CDR3 residues: CASSLVAVSSYEQYV. The CDR3 DNA follows: TGTGCCAGCAGCTTAGTAGCCGTTAGCTCCTACGAGCAGTACGTC.

The J gene is TRBJ1-1, the V gene TRBV5-5; D is unclear. CDR3 size: 17 residues. From germline, CDR1 is SGHKS and CDR2 YYEKEE (reference sequence). V lost 4 bases and J lost 4, with 23 bases in between. The CDR3 DNA reads as TGTGCCAGCAGCCCTGCGTGGGCCTCCTCTCTCATCACTGAAGCTTTCTTT. Encoded protein: CASSPAWASSLITEAFF.

The chain recombines TRBV11-1 with TRBJ1-6; no clear D. Germline V gives CDR1 SGHAT, CDR2 FQDESV (reference sequence). The V and J ends lost 1 base and 11 bases respectively, with 12 bases between them. The CDR3 totals 14 residues. This CDR3 reads CASSLDGDGTPLHF. The CDR3 DNA reads TGTGCCAGCAGCTTAGACGGGGATGGGACACCCCTCCACTTT. Using reference TRBV11-1 and TRBJ1-6 for the parts outside the CDR3, the full variable domain is EAEVAQSPRYKITEKSQAVAFWCDPISGHATLYWYRQILGQGPELLVQFQDESVVDDSQLPKDRFSAERLKGVDSTLKIQPAELGDSAMYLCASSLDGDGTPLHFGNGTRLTVT.

The genes are TRBV28 and TRBJ2-7, with D possibly matching TRBD1 (6 bases). The CDR3 runs to 14 residues. V was clipped by 8 bases and J by 1 base, with 15 bases between them. Germline V CDR1 and CDR2: MDHEN, SYDVKM. CDR3 DNA sequence: TGTGCCAGCGGAAGACAGGTCCCATCCTACGAGCAGTACTTC. It is translated as CASGRQVPSYEQYF. Looking up the rest from reference TRBV28 and TRBJ2-7 gives the full variable domain: DVKVTQSSRYLVKRTGEKVFLECVQDMDHENMFWYRQDPGLGLRLIYFSYDVKMKEKGDIPEGYSVSREKKERFSLILESASTNQTSMYLCASGRQVPSYEQYFGPGTRLTVT.

This clone appeared once. V is TRBV3-1 (or the pseudogene TRBV3-2) and J is TRBJ2-3; TRBD2 agrees at 10 bases. The CDR3 sequence is 14 residues long. Germline V gives CDR1 LGHDT, CDR2 YNNKEL (reference sequence). Trimming cost V 4 bases and J 4 bases; bases outside gene matches: 2. The CDR3 is CASSPGLASDTQYF. The CDR3 DNA reads as TGTGCCAGCAGCCCGGGACTAGCGTCAGATACGCAGTATTTT.

The chain has TRBV10-1 and TRBJ2-7; TRBD2 matches 13 bases. The CDR3 extends over 16 amino acids. The germline V gene encodes CDR1 WNHNN and CDR2 SYGVQD (reference sequence). J was trimmed by 7 bases and V by 0 bases; bases with no gene match: 6. The CDR3 bases are TGCGCCAGCAGTGAGTCGAGACTAGCGGGAGGAGTGGAGCAGTACTTC. Translation: CASSESRLAGGVEQYF.

This rearrangement joins TRBV10-3 to TRBJ2-7; possible D gene TRBD1, 6 bases. The CDR3 has 15 amino acids. CDR1 ENHRY and CDR2 SYGVKD come from the germline V gene. Trimming removed 4 bases from V and 3 bases from J, with 16 bases in between. The chain's CDR3 is CAISASTGLGYEQYF. In DNA form, the CDR3 reads TGTGCCATCAGTGCCTCCACAGGGCTCGGCTACGAGCAGTACTTC.

This clone was recorded only once. The J gene is TRBJ2-2, the V gene TRBV5-1, with 7 bases matching TRBD1. Germline V gives CDR1 SGHRS, CDR2 YFSETQ. CDR3 length: 14 amino acids. V shed 1 base and J 7 bases; nucleotides not matched to a gene: 4. For the CDR3, the DNA is TGCGCCAGCAGCTTGACAGGGGACGGCGGGGAGCTGTTTTTT. Translated: CASSLTGDGGELFF.

J is TRBJ2-7 and V is TRBV3-1 (or the pseudogene TRBV3-2), with D perhaps TRBD2 (6 bases). The CDR3 is made up of 16 amino acids. Germline assignment: CDR1 LGHDT and CDR2 YNNKEL (reference sequence). The V end was cut by 0 bases, the J end by 0 bases, with 12 bases between. The CDR3 DNA follows: TGTGCCAGCAGCCAAGAAGCCGGGAGCCTCTCCTACGAGCAGTACTTC. This translates into CASSQEAGSLSYEQYF.

The gene calls are TRBV14 and TRBJ1-1; D is uncertain. CDR1 and CDR2 from the germline V gene are SGHDN and FVKESK. This CDR3 spans 14 amino acids. Between the trimmed V and J ends, which lost 4 bases and 7 bases, there was a span of 16 bases. CDR3 sequence (DNA): TGTGCCAGCAGCCGGGAGCCCACCCCCTTTGAAGCTTTCTTT. This sequence encodes CASSREPTPFEAFF.

The V call is TRBV4-2, the J call TRBJ2-2, with D possibly matching TRBD2 (5 bases). The germline V and J ends were trimmed by 1 base and 8 bases, with 8 bases remaining between them. Germline CDR1 reads LGHNA; CDR2 reads YNFKEQ. The CDR3 is made up of 13 amino acids. The DNA of the CDR3 is TGTGCCAGCAGCCAAGTACTAGGGGGGGAGCTGTTTTTT. Amino acids: CASSQVLGGELFF.

This clone was detected only once. The CDR3 protein is CASSWNRESSYNEQFF. In DNA, the CDR3 is TGTGCCAGCAGCTGGAACAGGGAGAGCTCCTACAATGAGCAGTTCTTC. This rearrangement joins TRBV7-9 to TRBJ2-1; TRBD1 is a possible D gene (6 bases). Germline V gene data show CDR1 as SEHNR and CDR2 as FQNEAQ (reference sequence). This CDR3 has 16 residues. Trimming removed 4 bases at V and 0 bases at J, with 13 bases between.

There are a few counts of this clone. The J gene is TRBJ1-1, the V gene TRBV3-1 (or the pseudogene TRBV3-2); a weak D match, TRBD1 (5 bases). Germline CDR1 is LGHDT and CDR2 is YNNKEL (reference sequence). The V gene lost 0 bases and the J gene lost 9 bases, with 8 bases spanning the gap. The length of the CDR3 is 12 residues. CDR3 sequence: CASSQEAGKAFF. The CDR3 DNA reads TGTGCCAGCAGCCAAGAGGCAGGGAAAGCTTTCTTT.

The rearrangement uses TRBV5-1 and TRBJ2-1; 7 nucleotides agree with TRBD1. CDR1 is SGHRS, CDR2 YFSETQ, per germline. The CDR3 is 14 amino acids. The V gene end was trimmed by 4 bases and the J gene end by 4 bases; junction bases not matched to a gene: 5. This CDR3 is CASSVGTVYNEQFF. The CDR3 region has the DNA TGCGCCAGCAGCGTCGGGACAGTTTACAATGAGCAGTTCTTC.

The rearrangement joins TRBV27 to TRBJ2-7, with 7 positions matching TRBD2. The CDR3 is made up of 15 amino acids. Trimming at V came to 2 bases and at J to 4 bases, leaving 8 bases not matched to a gene. Per the germline V gene, CDR1 is MNHEY and CDR2 is SMNVEV (reference sequence). This CDR3 reads CASSLREGLVYEQYF. DNA for the CDR3: TGTGCCAGCAGTTTAAGGGAGGGATTGGTTTACGAGCAGTACTTC.

The chain links TRBV18 to TRBJ2-3, with 8 positions matching TRBD2. The CDR3 sequence is 15 residues long. Per germline, CDR1 KGHSH and CDR2 LQKENI. Trimming cost V 5 bases and J 4 bases; bases outside gene matches: 8. CDR3 residues: CASSSAGAAPDTQYF. In DNA, the CDR3 is TGTGCCAGCTCATCAGCGGGAGCAGCCCCAGATACGCAGTATTTT.

The chain uses TRBV5-5 and TRBJ1-5; 7 nucleotides match TRBD1. This CDR3 contains 14 residues. Trimming at V came to 4 bases and at J to 8 bases, leaving 9 bases not matched to a gene. Germline V gives CDR1 SGHKS, CDR2 YYEKEE (reference sequence). As DNA, the CDR3 is TGTGCCAGCAGCCCCGGGGACAGCGAAAAGCCCCAGCATTTT. Amino acid sequence: CASSPGDSEKPQHF.

V usage is TRBV11-2 and J usage is TRBJ2-7; 7 bases match TRBD1. The V gene end was trimmed by 2 bases and the J gene end by 2 bases; junction bases not matched to a gene: 3. CDR1 is SGHAT and CDR2 is FQNNGV in the germline V gene. The CDR3 length is 14 residues. The DNA of the CDR3 is TGTGCCAGCAGCTTAAAGGGACAGACCTACGAGCAGTACTTC. It codes for CASSLKGQTYEQYF.

The CDR3 region is CASSFISGKEETQYF. CDR3 nucleotides: TGCGCCAGCAGCTTTATTAGCGGAAAGGAAGAGACCCAGTACTTC. This rearrangement joins TRBV5-1 to TRBJ2-5; a weak D match, TRBD2 (6 bases). Trimming left V 2 bases short and J 3 bases short, with 14 bases between. The CDR3 contains 15 residues. Germline CDR1 reads SGHRS; CDR2 reads YFSETQ.

Concerning this clone: This specimen includes other DNA sequences encoding the same CDR3. This chain uses TRBV6-5 with TRBJ1-1; the match to TRBD1 covers 9 bases. The CDR3 is 14 amino acids. V was pared by 2 bases and J by 6 bases, with 4 bases of the junction left unmatched. The germline V gene encodes CDR1 MNHEY and CDR2 SVGAGI. Written as DNA, the CDR3 is TGTGCCAGCAGTTACACGGGACAGGGATCTGAAGCTTTCTTT. It yields the protein CASSYTGQGSEAFF.

The V and J genes are TRBV11-2 and TRBJ1-1; D remains ambiguous. The germline V gene has CDR1 SGHAT and CDR2 FQNNGV. The CDR3 loop spans 15 amino acids. V lost 4 bases and J 8 bases, leaving 20 bases between the germline ends. CDR3 nucleotides: TGTGCCAGCAGCTGGGAGGCGGGTGTTGGTGCAGAAGCTTTCTTT. It encodes CASSWEAGVGAEAFF.

The genes are TRBV11-2 and TRBJ2-7; D may be TRBD1 (5 bases). The germline V and J ends were trimmed by 0 bases and 4 bases, with 13 bases remaining between them. There are 15 residues in the CDR3. In germline, CDR1 is SGHAT, CDR2 FQNNGV. As DNA, the CDR3 is TGTGCCAGCAGCTTAGAGGCAGGGCCTTTGTACGAGCAGTACGTC. This encodes CASSLEAGPLYEQYV.

The chain links TRBV7-2 to TRBJ2-5; D not resolved. V gave up 4 bases and J gave up 4 bases, with 13 bases separating them. The length of the CDR3 is 14 residues. Germline V gene sequence: CDR1 SGHTA, CDR2 FQGNSA. CDR3 region: CASSSGAGRETQYF. For the CDR3, the DNA is TGTGCCAGCAGCTCTGGAGCTGGAAGAGAGACCCAGTACTTC.